The sequence of this TCR beta chain was determined in a study of human T cells and chemical hapten exposure. In the original analysis: Ranging from roughly 20,000 to 750,000, TCR counts per sample had a median value of roughly 96,000. TCRdb re-analysed the RACE reads in MiXCR, keeping a single row per CDR3 protein. The V and J calls shown here were made by TCRdb, not taken from the authors' results. Of over 300,000 distinct CDR3 sequences in the sample, 4% to 6% were seen once. The time point was: pre-sensitization, week 0. Sample treatment: therapeutic diphenylcyclopropenone sensitization with weekly scalp DPC. Alopecia patients between 18 and 70 years old and suitable for DPC were used as donors. In its sample, this clonotype was seen many times. With V trimmed by 4 bases and J by 4 bases, 7 bases remained unmatched. The CDR3 sequence is 15 residues long. Germline values: CDR1 MDHEN, CDR2 SYDVKM.

Sequenced material: whole blood, taken in connection with sensitization to the hapten diphenylcyclopropenone (DPC). The TCR originated in a woman between 45 and 60 years old with alopecia areata. Some clones in this sample may be carry-over from other donors' samples. The chain uses TRBV28 and TRBJ1-1; 9 bases line up with TRBD1. CDR3 in amino acids: CASSSGQGRITEAFF. The CDR3 DNA reads TGTGCCAGCAGTTCCGGACAGGGGAGGATCACTGAAGCTTTCTTT.